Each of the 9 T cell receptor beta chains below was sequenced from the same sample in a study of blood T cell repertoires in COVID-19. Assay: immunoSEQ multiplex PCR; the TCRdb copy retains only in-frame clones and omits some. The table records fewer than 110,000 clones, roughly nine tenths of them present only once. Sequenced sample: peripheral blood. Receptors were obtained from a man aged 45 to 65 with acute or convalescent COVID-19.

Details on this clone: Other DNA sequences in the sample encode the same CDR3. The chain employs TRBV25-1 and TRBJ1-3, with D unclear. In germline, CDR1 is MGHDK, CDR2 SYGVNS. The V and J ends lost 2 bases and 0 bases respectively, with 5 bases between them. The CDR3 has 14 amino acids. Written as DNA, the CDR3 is TGTGCCAGCAGTGAAGAGCGCTCTGGAAACACCATATATTTT. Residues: CASSEERSGNTIYF.

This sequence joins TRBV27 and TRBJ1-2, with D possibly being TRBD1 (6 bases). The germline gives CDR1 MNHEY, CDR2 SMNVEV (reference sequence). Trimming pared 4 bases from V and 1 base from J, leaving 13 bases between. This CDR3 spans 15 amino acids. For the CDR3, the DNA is TGTGCCAGCAGTTCGACCGGGACATTTAACTATGGCTACACCTTC. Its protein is CASSSTGTFNYGYTF.

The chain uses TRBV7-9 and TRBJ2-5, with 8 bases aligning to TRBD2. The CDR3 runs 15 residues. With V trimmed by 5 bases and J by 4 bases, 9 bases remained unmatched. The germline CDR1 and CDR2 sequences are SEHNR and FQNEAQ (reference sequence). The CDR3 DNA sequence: TGTGCCAGCAGCCGCGGGGGGAGCGGGGGAGAGACCCAGTACTTC. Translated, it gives CASSRGGSGGETQYF.

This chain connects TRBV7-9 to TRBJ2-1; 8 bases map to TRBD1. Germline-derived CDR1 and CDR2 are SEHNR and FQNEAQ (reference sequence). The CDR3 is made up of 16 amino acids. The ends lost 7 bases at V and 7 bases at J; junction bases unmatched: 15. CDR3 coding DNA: TGTGCCAGCACCCGAGCTGGGGCAGGGGGCCAAAATGAGCAGTTCTTC. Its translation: CASTRAGAGGQNEQFF.

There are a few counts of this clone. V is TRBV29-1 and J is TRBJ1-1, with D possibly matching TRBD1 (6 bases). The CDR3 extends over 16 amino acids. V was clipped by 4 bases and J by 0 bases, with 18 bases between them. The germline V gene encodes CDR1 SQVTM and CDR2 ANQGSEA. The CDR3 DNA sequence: TGCAGCGTTGGGGGGCCCGGATTACACATGAACACTGAAGCTTTCTTT. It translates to CSVGGPGLHMNTEAFF. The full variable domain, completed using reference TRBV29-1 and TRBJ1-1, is SAVISQKPSRDICQRGTSLTIQCQVDSQVTMMFWYRQQPGQSLTLIATANQGSEATYESGFVIDKFPISRPNLTFSTLTVSNMSPEDSSIYLCSVGGPGLHMNTEAFFGQGTRLTVV.

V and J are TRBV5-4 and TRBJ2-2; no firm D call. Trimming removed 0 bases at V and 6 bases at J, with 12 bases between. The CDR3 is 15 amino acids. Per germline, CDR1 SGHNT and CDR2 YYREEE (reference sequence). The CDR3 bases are TGTGCCAGCAGCTTGGGTGGGCCTGACGCCGGGGAGCTGTTTTTT. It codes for CASSLGGPDAGELFF.

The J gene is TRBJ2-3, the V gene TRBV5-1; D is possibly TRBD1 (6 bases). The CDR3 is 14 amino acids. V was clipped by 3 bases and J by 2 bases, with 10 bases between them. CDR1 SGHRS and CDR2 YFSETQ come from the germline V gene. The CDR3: CASSWGTTTDTQYF. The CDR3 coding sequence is TGCGCCAGCAGCTGGGGGACAACCACAGATACGCAGTATTTT.

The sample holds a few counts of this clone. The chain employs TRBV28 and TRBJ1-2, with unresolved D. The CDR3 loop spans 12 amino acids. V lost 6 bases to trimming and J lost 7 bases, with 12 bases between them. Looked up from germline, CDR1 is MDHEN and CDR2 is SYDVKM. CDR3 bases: TGTGCCAGCAGCCTCAGACTCAGTGGCTACACCTTC. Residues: CASSLRLSGYTF.

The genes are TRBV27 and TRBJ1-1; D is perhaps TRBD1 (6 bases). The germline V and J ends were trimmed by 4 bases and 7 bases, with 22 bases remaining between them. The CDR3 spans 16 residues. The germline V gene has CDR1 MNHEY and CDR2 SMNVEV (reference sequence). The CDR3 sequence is CASSSGGLGHRIEAFF. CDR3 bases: TGTGCCAGCAGTTCGGGGGGCTTGGGACACAGGATTGAAGCTTTCTTT.